The entry that follows covers one T cell receptor beta chain sequence. Its antigen is undetermined. V was pared by 4 bases and J by 1 base, with 13 bases between. Germline values: CDR1 MDHEN, CDR2 SYDVKM. This CDR3 is built from 15 residues. Libraries were prepared by immunoSEQ multiplex PCR; TCRdb keeps only in-frame clonotypes and omits some of them. The sample lists some 160,000 clones, 93% occurring once. These data originate in a study of T cell responses to AZD1222 COVID-19 vaccine. The wider study: Second-dose recipients at about 4 or about 12 weeks were treated as one pooled group.

Regarding the study as a whole: Following two doses of AZD1222, Spike-specific TCR breadth and depth rose.

The starting material was peripheral blood, obtained on day 0 of AZD1222 vaccination. This chain links TRBV28 with TRBJ1-1, with D possibly TRBD1 on 5 matching bases. The receptor comes from an adult in good health. The CDR3: CASSSGTAPNTEAFF. The CDR3 bases are TGTGCCAGCAGTTCAGGGACGGCGCCGAACACTGAAGCTTTCTTT.